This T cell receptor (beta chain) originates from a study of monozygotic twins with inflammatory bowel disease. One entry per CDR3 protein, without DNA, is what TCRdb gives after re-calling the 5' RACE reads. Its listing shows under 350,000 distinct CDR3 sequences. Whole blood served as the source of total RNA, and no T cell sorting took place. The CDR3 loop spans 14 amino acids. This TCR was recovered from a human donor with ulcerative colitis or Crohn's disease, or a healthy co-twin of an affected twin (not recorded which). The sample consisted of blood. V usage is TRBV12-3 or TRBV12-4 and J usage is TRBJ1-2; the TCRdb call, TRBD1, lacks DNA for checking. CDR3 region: CASRSTGYGYGYTF.